This record covers a single TCR beta chain. These data are taken from a study of shared clonotypes between healthy human individuals. Some clones are missing from TCRdb's copy, which holds only in-frame ones; the method was immunoSEQ multiplex PCR. The table shows under 600,000 clones, with roughly 95% occurring only once. CDR3 length equals 13 residues. V lost 7 bases and J lost 5; bases outside the gene matches: 10. CDR1 is SQVTM and CDR2 is ANQGSEA in the germline V gene. This chain uses TRBV29-1 with TRBJ1-1; TRBD1 agrees at 7 bases. The sample comprised naive CD4+ T cells sorted from blood. Subset noted: CD45RA+ positively selected. The receptor comes from a woman aged 30 to 39 in good health. CDR3 protein: CSAGGHLKTEAFF. The DNA of the CDR3 is TGCAGCGCAGGGGGACACCTTAAGACTGAAGCTTTCTTT. Combining the CDR3 with reference TRBV29-1 and TRBJ1-1 gives the whole variable domain SAVISQKPSRDICQRGTSLTIQCQVDSQVTMMFWYRQQPGQSLTLIATANQGSEATYESGFVIDKFPISRPNLTFSTLTVSNMSPEDSSIYLCSAGGHLKTEAFFGQGTRLTVV.